What follows are 17 T cell receptor beta chains derived from one specimen sequenced in a study of cytomegalovirus exposure and HLA in healthy donors (dated by TCRdb to between 2016 and 2019). The library was made by the immunoSEQ multiplex PCR assay. A mixture of 60 forward primers for TCR Vbeta segments and 13 reverse primers for TCR Jbeta segments was used in the multiplex PCR. Imported from immuneACCESS, the table was reduced by TCRdb to in-frame sequences with V and J called. These copies leave out some clones; in studies compared against another copy, an unresolved V gene accounts for under half, and the cause of the remainder is not known. A total of fewer than 150,000 clones appear in this sample, nearly 80% of them only once. The ten largest clones add up to 4.5% to 6.5% of the sample. Sequenced sample: PBMCs. Every receptor here comes from a male donor in good health and CMV-seronegative.

This chain joins TRBV27 and TRBJ1-2, with TRBD1 as a possible D gene (6 bases). Per the germline V gene, CDR1 is MNHEY and CDR2 is SMNVEV (reference sequence). This CDR3 is 14 amino acids long. The ends were cut back, 1 base at V and 2 bases at J, with 8 bases in the middle. The chain's CDR3 is CASSLLGTNYGYTF. CDR3 in DNA: TGTGCCAGCAGTTTATTAGGGACAAACTATGGCTACACCTTC.

V is TRBV9 and J is TRBJ2-7; 10 bases match TRBD2. Germline assignment: CDR1 SGDLS and CDR2 YYNGEE. V shed 4 bases, J shed 0 bases, and the junction held 4 bases outside the gene matches. The CDR3 runs 15 residues. The CDR3 loop is CASSPGTSASYEQYF. The CDR3 DNA reads TGTGCCAGCAGCCCAGGGACTAGCGCCTCCTACGAGCAGTACTTC.

The V call is TRBV2, the J call TRBJ2-7; D is unclear. V gave up 5 bases and J gave up 2 bases, with 7 bases separating them. Per the germline V gene, CDR1 is SNHLY and CDR2 is FYNNEI. CDR3 length: 12 amino acids. CDR3: CASSQLPYEQYF. The CDR3 coding sequence is TGTGCCAGCAGTCAGTTGCCCTACGAGCAGTACTTC.

The rearrangement uses TRBV10-2 and TRBJ2-1; D call uncertain. CDR3 length: 14 amino acids. CDR1 is WSHSY, CDR2 SAAADI, per germline. V was cut by 4 bases and J by 2 bases, with 9 bases left in between. This CDR3 is CASSVQVTYNEQFF. The CDR3 nucleotides are TGCGCCAGCAGTGTCCAGGTGACCTACAATGAGCAGTTCTTC.

The rearrangement uses TRBV2 and TRBJ2-7; TRBD2 might be the D (5 bases). Per the germline V gene, CDR1 is SNHLY and CDR2 is FYNNEI. V lost 3 bases and J 6 bases, leaving 9 bases between the germline ends. The CDR3 totals 12 residues. CDR3 DNA sequence: TGTGCCAGCAGTGAGGAGGTCGGCGAGCAGTACTTC. Amino acids: CASSEEVGEQYF.

The CDR3 DNA reads TGTGCCAGCAGTTGGACAGGGAATGCCGGGGAGCTGTTTTTT. Its protein is CASSWTGNAGELFF. The V gene is TRBV2, the J gene TRBJ2-2; 8 bases fit TRBD1. V shed 5 bases and J 6 bases; nucleotides not matched to a gene: 5. The length of the CDR3 is 14 residues. In germline, CDR1 is SNHLY, CDR2 FYNNEI.

The table lists this clone with a few counts. J is TRBJ2-2 and V is TRBV7-9; 9 bases line up with TRBD1. With V trimmed by 6 bases and J by 3 bases, 8 bases remained unmatched. Germline loops: CDR1 SEHNR, CDR2 FQNEAQ (reference sequence). This CDR3 has 16 amino acids. The CDR3 DNA follows: TGTGCCAGCAGATCGACCGGGACAGGGCACACCGGGGAGCTGTTTTTT. Residues: CASRSTGTGHTGELFF.

This sequence joins TRBV10-1 and TRBJ2-1, with unresolved D. Germline values: CDR1 WNHNN, CDR2 SYGVQD (reference sequence). Trimming removed 5 bases from V and 4 bases from J, with 9 bases in between. There are 13 residues in the CDR3. For the CDR3, the DNA is TGCGCCAGCAGTCCCAGTACGTACAATGAGCAGTTCTTC. It translates to CASSPSTYNEQFF.

A word on this clone: Other DNA sequences in the sample encode the same CDR3. V and J are TRBV30 and TRBJ2-7, with D unresolved. The CDR3 runs 13 residues. Trimming stripped 1 base from V and 2 bases from J, with 9 bases between. In germline, CDR1 is GTSNPN, CDR2 SVGIG (reference sequence). CDR3 sequence: CAWSGGGAYEQYF. The CDR3 region has the DNA TGTGCCTGGAGTGGTGGCGGAGCCTACGAGCAGTACTTC.

The V and J genes are TRBV6-1 and TRBJ2-7; D is possibly TRBD1 (5 bases). CDR1 and CDR2 from the germline V gene are MNHNS and SASEGT. Trimming removed 0 bases at V and 3 bases at J, with 9 bases between. This CDR3 region has 14 residues. The CDR3 DNA is TGTGCCAGCAGTGAAGCAGGGGAAAGCTACGAGCAGTACTTC. It codes for CASSEAGESYEQYF.

The chain recombines TRBV2 with TRBJ1-2, with a weak D call TRBD1 (5 bases). This CDR3 is built from 15 residues. The germline V and J ends were trimmed by 2 bases and 0 bases, with 10 bases remaining between them. Germline CDR1 reads SNHLY; CDR2 reads FYNNEI. The CDR3 sequence: CASSEPGGANYGYTF. Written as DNA, the CDR3 is TGTGCCAGCAGTGAACCCGGGGGTGCTAACTATGGCTACACCTTC.

CDR3 nucleotides: TGCAGTGGAGAGGGGGTAAGCGAGCAGTACTTC. This sequence encodes CSGEGVSEQYF. The chain couples TRBV20-1 to TRBJ2-7, with a possible D match to TRBD1 (6 bases). The V end was cut by 7 bases, the J end by 6 bases, with 13 bases between. From germline, CDR1 is DFQATT and CDR2 SNEGSKA (reference sequence). The CDR3 has 11 amino acids.

This sequence joins TRBV9 and TRBJ1-1; TRBD1 is a possible D gene (5 bases). The CDR3 contains 12 residues. Between the trimmed V and J ends, which lost 3 bases and 8 bases, there was a span of 11 bases. Germline V gives CDR1 SGDLS, CDR2 YYNGEE. The CDR3 coding sequence is TGTGCCAGCAGCGCCGGGACTGACGAAGCTTTCTTT. Translating gives CASSAGTDEAFF.

On this clone: Its ends do not fully match the called genes, so a read error is possible. The chain couples TRBV10-2 to TRBJ1-2; D uncertain. CDR1 is WSHSY and CDR2 is SAAADI in the germline V gene. The CDR3 runs to 13 residues. The CDR3 sequence: CAAGVLANYGYTF. The DNA of the CDR3 is TGTGCCGCTGGGGTACTAGCTAACTATGGCTACACCTTC.

This chain links TRBV5-8 with TRBJ2-1; no definite D call. The V end was cut by 0 bases, the J end by 9 bases, with 13 bases between. The CDR3 has 14 amino acids. The germline V gene has CDR1 SGHTS and CDR2 YDEGEE. DNA for the CDR3: TGTGCCAGCAGCTTGGGGTCGTTATACGGTGAGCAGTTCTTC. Translating it yields CASSLGSLYGEQFF.

The V and J genes are TRBV2 and TRBJ1-5; 11 nucleotides align to TRBD1. The CDR3 runs to 14 residues. The ends lost 7 bases at V and 7 bases at J; junction bases unmatched: 6. The germline V gene encodes CDR1 SNHLY and CDR2 FYNNEI. The CDR3 is CASTDRGPGQPQHF. The CDR3, as DNA: TGTGCCAGCACGGACAGGGGGCCCGGACAGCCCCAGCATTTT.

The chain couples TRBV10-1 to TRBJ1-1; 7 nucleotides line up with TRBD1. V gave up 2 bases and J gave up 4 bases; unmatched junction bases: 1. Per germline, CDR1 WNHNN and CDR2 SYGVQD (reference sequence). The CDR3 has 13 amino acids. This CDR3 is CASSEAGGTEAFF. The DNA for the CDR3 is TGCGCCAGCAGTGAGGCAGGGGGCACTGAAGCTTTCTTT.